The 12 T cell receptor beta chains given below trace back to one sample, sequenced in a study of cytomegalovirus exposure and HLA in healthy donors. PCR amplification relied on 60 Vbeta primers (plus 13 Jbeta primers). Repertoires were generated with immunoSEQ multiplex PCR, while TCRdb's copy carries only in-frame clones and drops some. The sample records 100,000 to 150,000 clones, approximately 83% being singletons. What was sequenced was PBMCs. Receptors originate from a woman in her thirties or forties in good health and CMV-seropositive.

The gene calls are TRBV4-1 and TRBJ2-3; TRBD2 matches at 10 bases. Trimming took 0 bases from V and 4 from J; bases not matched to a gene: 7. The length of the CDR3 is 17 residues. The germline CDR1 and CDR2 sequences are MGHRA and YSYEKL. The CDR3 bases are TGCGCCAGCAGCCAAGATGTGCCTAGCGGGAGCTCAGATACGCAGTATTTT. As protein: CASSQDVPSGSSDTQYF.

The rearrangement links TRBV19 to TRBJ1-5; 8 nucleotides match TRBD1. The CDR3 has 16 residues. Trimming removed 5 bases from V and 2 bases from J; junction bases left unmatched: 8. Germline V gene sequence: CDR1 LNHDA, CDR2 SQIVND (reference sequence). This CDR3 reads CASSQQGAGGNQPQHF. The CDR3 DNA follows: TGTGCCAGTAGTCAGCAGGGGGCAGGCGGCAATCAGCCCCAGCATTTT.

V gene TRBV7-9 combines with J gene TRBJ2-7; 9 bases are shared with TRBD1. This CDR3 has 14 amino acids. From germline, CDR1 is SEHNR and CDR2 FQNEAQ (reference sequence). With V trimmed by 5 bases and J by 3 bases, 5 bases remained unmatched. CDR3 sequence reads: CASSDTGGGYEQYF. CDR3 in DNA: TGTGCCAGCAGCGACACAGGGGGCGGCTACGAGCAGTACTTC.

With regard to this clone: The junction shows a germline mismatch at one end, possibly a read error. The rearrangement links TRBV5-1 to TRBJ2-7; a weak D match, TRBD1 (5 bases). This CDR3 spans 15 amino acids. The germline gives CDR1 SGHRS, CDR2 YFSETQ. The CDR3 sequence: CASSFSAGNSCEQYF. As DNA, the CDR3 is TGCGCCAGCAGCTTCTCGGCAGGGAACTCCTGCGAGCAGTACTTC.

The rearrangement uses TRBV28 and TRBJ2-7; no clear D gene. CDR3 length: 11 amino acids. Trimming took off 4 bases at V and 6 bases at J, with 7 bases between the two ends. Germline V gives CDR1 MDHEN, CDR2 SYDVKM. The CDR3 region has the DNA TGTGCCAGCAGTTCAGTCCGCGAGCAGTACTTC. Translated: CASSSVREQYF.

This clone was detected once. This CDR3 reads CASSLDEGVQGPMWEQYF. In DNA form, the CDR3 reads TGTGCCAGCAGCTTAGACGAGGGGGTACAGGGGCCGATGTGGGAGCAGTACTTC. The rearrangement joins TRBV11-2 to TRBJ2-7; 7 bases fit TRBD1. J gave up 7 bases and V 0 bases, and 18 bases lay outside the gene matches. CDR3 size: 18 residues. Looked up from germline, CDR1 is SGHAT and CDR2 is FQNNGV.

This clone has only a few counts. The chain is built from TRBV27 and TRBJ2-1; TRBD2 aligns across 11 bases. The CDR3 length is 13 residues. With V trimmed by 4 bases and J by 14 bases, 7 bases remained unmatched. Germline V gene data show CDR1 as MNHEY and CDR2 as SMNVEV (reference sequence). In DNA form, the CDR3 reads TGTGCCAGCAGTTCGATAGCGGGAGGGGGGGAGTTCTTC. Protein product: CASSSIAGGGEFF.

The chain employs TRBV5-1 and TRBJ2-7, with 10 bases lining up with TRBD1. Germline loops: CDR1 SGHRS, CDR2 YFSETQ. V was clipped by 0 bases and J by 2 bases; unmatched bases: 2. There are 15 residues in the CDR3. The CDR3 protein is CASSLGTGGTYEQYF. CDR3 DNA sequence: TGCGCCAGCAGCTTGGGGACAGGGGGGACCTACGAGCAGTACTTC.

This chain connects TRBV10-2 to TRBJ1-4; 9 bases align to TRBD1. The trim removed 4 bases at V and 7 bases at J, leaving 4 bases unmatched. The CDR3 has 14 amino acids. The germline gives CDR1 WSHSY, CDR2 SAAADI. CDR3 in DNA: TGCGCCAGCAGTGGGGACAGGGAAATTGAAAAACTGTTTTTT. Amino acids: CASSGDREIEKLFF.

This sequence joins TRBV19 and TRBJ1-3, with TRBD1 identical over 7 bases. The CDR3 has 14 amino acids. After removal of 5 bases from V and 0 bases from J, the junction contained 1 base not matched to a gene. In germline, CDR1 is LNHDA, CDR2 SQIVND (reference sequence). The CDR3 is CASSWDSSGNTIYF. The CDR3 region has the DNA TGTGCCAGTAGTTGGGACAGCTCTGGAAACACCATATATTTT.

J is TRBJ2-1 and V is TRBV10-1; tentatively, D is TRBD1 (6 bases). Germline V gives CDR1 WNHNN, CDR2 SYGVQD (reference sequence). The CDR3 runs 16 residues. Trimming pared 0 bases from V and 1 base from J, leaving 10 bases between. CDR3 amino acids: CASSESGAGSYNEQFF. In nucleotides, the CDR3 is TGCGCCAGCAGTGAGTCGGGGGCAGGGTCCTACAATGAGCAGTTCTTC.

This chain connects TRBV6-6 to TRBJ2-7; 10 bases map to TRBD1. The V gene's germline CDR1 is MNHNY and CDR2 SVGAGI (reference sequence). This CDR3 has 16 amino acids. V lost 2 bases and J lost 3; bases outside the gene matches: 7. The DNA of the CDR3 is TGTGCCAGCAGTTACAATACCGGGACAGGGGACTACGAGCAGTACTTC. Amino acid sequence: CASSYNTGTGDYEQYF.